The TCR beta chain described here comes from a study of blood T cell repertoires in COVID-19. This clone was picked up a small number of times. Using immunoSEQ multiplex PCR, the repertoire was profiled, and TCRdb retains in-frame clones only, with some absent. The sample carries around 50,000 clones, roughly 82% recorded once. In germline, CDR1 is MDHEN, CDR2 SYDVKM. With V trimmed by 4 bases and J by 15 bases, 5 bases remained unmatched. The CDR3 has 11 amino acids. The sequenced sample consisted of peripheral blood. The TCR comes from a woman at least 80 years old with acute or convalescent COVID-19. The chain has TRBV28 and TRBJ1-4; 7 bases line up with TRBD1. The CDR3: CASSWNQGVFF. CDR3 bases: TGTGCCAGCAGTTGGAACCAGGGGGTGTTTTTT.